This T cell receptor beta chain was sequenced during a study of blood T cell repertoires in COVID-19. Background on the study: Both acute and convalescent COVID-19 samples were obtained from the United States, Italy and Spain.

Clones were sequenced by immunoSEQ multiplex PCR, and TCRdb holds only the in-frame ones, with some missing. The sample shows around 250,000 clones, approximately 85% of them seen only once. This clone was picked up one time. The sequence derives from a woman aged 50 to 60 who had recovered from COVID-19. Sequencing used PBMCs or T cells enriched from blood (not recorded which).

CDR3 sequence: CATSDSGQGDHNEQFF. The CDR3 DNA follows: TGTGCCACCAGTGATTCCGGACAGGGAGATCACAATGAGCAGTTCTTC. The chain couples TRBV24-1 to TRBJ2-1; 8 bases are shared with TRBD1. V lost 2 bases and J lost 5; bases outside the gene matches: 7. The CDR3 runs 16 residues. Germline V gives CDR1 KGHDR, CDR2 SFDVKD.